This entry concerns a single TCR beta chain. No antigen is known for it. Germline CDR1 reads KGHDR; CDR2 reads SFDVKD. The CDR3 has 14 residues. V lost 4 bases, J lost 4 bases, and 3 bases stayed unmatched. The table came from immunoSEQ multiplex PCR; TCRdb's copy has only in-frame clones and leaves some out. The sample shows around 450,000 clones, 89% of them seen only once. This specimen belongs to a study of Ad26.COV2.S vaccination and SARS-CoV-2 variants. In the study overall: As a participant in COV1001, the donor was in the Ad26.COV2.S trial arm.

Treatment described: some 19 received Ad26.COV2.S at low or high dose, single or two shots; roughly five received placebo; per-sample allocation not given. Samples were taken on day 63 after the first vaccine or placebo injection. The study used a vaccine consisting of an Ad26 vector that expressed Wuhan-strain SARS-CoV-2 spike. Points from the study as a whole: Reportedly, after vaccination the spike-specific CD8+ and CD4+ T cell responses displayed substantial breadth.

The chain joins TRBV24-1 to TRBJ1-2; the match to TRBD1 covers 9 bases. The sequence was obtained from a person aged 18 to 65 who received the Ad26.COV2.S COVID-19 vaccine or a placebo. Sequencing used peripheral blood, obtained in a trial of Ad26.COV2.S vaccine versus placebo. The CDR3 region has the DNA TGTGCCACCAGTGACCCGGGACAGGGCTATGGCTACACCTTC. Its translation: CATSDPGQGYGYTF.